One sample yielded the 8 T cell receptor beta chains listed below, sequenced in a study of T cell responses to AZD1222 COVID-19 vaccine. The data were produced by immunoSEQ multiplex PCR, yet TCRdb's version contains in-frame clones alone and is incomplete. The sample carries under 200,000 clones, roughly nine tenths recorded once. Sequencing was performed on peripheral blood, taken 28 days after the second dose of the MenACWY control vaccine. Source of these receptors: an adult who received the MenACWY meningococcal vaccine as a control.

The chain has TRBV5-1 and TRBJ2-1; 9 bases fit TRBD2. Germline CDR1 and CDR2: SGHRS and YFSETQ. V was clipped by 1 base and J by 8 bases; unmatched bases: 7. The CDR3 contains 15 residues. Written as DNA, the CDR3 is TGCGCCAGCAGCTTGTACGCGGGAGGGCCAGATGAGCAGTTCTTC. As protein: CASSLYAGGPDEQFF.

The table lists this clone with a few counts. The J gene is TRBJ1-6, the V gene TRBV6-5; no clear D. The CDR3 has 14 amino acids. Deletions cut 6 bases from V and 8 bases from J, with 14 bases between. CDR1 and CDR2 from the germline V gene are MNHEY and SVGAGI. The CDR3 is CASSRQHFDSPLHF. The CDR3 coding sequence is TGTGCCAGCAGCCGCCAGCACTTTGATTCACCCCTCCACTTT.

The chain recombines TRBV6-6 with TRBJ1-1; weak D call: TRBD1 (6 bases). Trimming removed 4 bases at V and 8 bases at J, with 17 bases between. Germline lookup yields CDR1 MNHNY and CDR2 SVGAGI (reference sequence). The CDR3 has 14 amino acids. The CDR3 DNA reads TGTGCCAGCAGTTCCTTAGGACAGATCAGAGAAGCTTTCTTT. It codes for CASSSLGQIREAFF.

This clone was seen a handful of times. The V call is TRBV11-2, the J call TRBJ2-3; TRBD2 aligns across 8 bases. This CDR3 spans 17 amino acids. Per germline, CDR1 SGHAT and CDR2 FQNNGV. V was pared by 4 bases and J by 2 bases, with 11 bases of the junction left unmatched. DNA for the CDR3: TGTGCCAGCAGCTCTAGGGGGACTAGACCGTTCACAGATACGCAGTATTTT. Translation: CASSSRGTRPFTDTQYF.

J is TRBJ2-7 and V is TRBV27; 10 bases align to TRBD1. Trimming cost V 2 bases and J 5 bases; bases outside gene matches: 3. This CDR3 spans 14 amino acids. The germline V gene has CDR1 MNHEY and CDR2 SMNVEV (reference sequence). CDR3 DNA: TGTGCCAGCAGTTTACGGGACAGGGGACACGAGCAGTACTTC. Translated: CASSLRDRGHEQYF.

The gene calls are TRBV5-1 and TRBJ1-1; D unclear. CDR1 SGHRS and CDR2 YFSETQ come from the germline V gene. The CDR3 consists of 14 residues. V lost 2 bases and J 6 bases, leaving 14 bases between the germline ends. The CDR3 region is CASSLSRNVAEAFF. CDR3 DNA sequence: TGCGCCAGCAGCTTATCCCGCAACGTGGCTGAAGCTTTCTTT.

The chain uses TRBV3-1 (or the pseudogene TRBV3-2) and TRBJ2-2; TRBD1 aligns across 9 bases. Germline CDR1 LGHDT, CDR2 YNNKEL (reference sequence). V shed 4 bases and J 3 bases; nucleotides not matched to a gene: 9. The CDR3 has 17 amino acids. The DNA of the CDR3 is TGTGCCAGCAGCCCTACACAGGGGGCTCGGGACACCGGGGAGCTGTTTTTT. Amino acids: CASSPTQGARDTGELFF.

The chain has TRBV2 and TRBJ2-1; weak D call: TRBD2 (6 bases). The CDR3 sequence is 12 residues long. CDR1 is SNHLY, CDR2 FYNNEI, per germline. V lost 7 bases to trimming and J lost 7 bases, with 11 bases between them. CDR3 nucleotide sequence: TGTGCCAGCACCCTCCTAGCGAATGAGCAGTTCTTC. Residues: CASTLLANEQFF.